Described below is a single T cell receptor beta chain sequence and its context. TCRdb's copy holds only in-frame clones and misses some; the assay was immunoSEQ multiplex PCR. The sample has about 50,000 clones; approximately 89% are singletons. These data belong to a study of CD4+ T cells in melanoma. The V gene end was trimmed by 5 bases and the J gene end by 1 base; junction bases not matched to a gene: 6. This CDR3 contains 16 residues. Germline CDR1 is SGHTA and CDR2 is FQGNSA. Specimen: peripheral blood. The receptor comes from a human donor with melanoma. The chain couples TRBV7-2 to TRBJ1-5; 9 nucleotides line up with TRBD1. The CDR3 DNA follows: TGTGCCAGCAGCCGGTTCGGACAGGGGAGCAATCAGCCCCAGCATTTT. Translated, it gives CASSRFGQGSNQPQHF.